This T cell receptor beta chain was identified during a study of memory CD4+ T cells and cytomegalovirus serostatus. Notes on the study in general: CD4+ memory repertoires contained 67 of 164 reported CMV TCRbeta sequences.

As processed by the authors: After removing out-of-frame reads, around 2,100,000 distinct TCRbeta sequences remained. Sequencing used immunoSEQ multiplex PCR; TCRdb keeps in-frame clones, though not all of them. That table furnishes V, J and clone size, whereas the DNA furnished D and trimming. This table holds 30,000 to 40,000 clones, about 76% found once. Remarks on this clone: Its antigen is currently unknown. This sample includes further DNA sequences coding for the same CDR3.

The sort gate was single viable CD3+CD4+CD8-CD45RO+ cells for memory CD4+ T cells. Serum IgG to CMV pp150, pp28, p38 and p52 defined serostatus. The clonotype originates from an adult in good health and CMV-seronegative. Some clones in this sample may be carry-over from other donors' samples. Sequences were obtained from memory CD4+ T cells from blood.

Here the CDR3 reads CASSSATNEKLFF. The CDR3 DNA sequence: TGTGCCAGCTCCAGTGCAACTAATGAAAAACTGTTTTTT. The J gene is TRBJ1-4, the V gene TRBV18; D unresolved. V lost 6 bases to trimming and J lost 0 bases, with 5 bases between them. Looked up from germline, CDR1 is KGHSH and CDR2 is LQKENI. The CDR3 sequence is 13 residues long.